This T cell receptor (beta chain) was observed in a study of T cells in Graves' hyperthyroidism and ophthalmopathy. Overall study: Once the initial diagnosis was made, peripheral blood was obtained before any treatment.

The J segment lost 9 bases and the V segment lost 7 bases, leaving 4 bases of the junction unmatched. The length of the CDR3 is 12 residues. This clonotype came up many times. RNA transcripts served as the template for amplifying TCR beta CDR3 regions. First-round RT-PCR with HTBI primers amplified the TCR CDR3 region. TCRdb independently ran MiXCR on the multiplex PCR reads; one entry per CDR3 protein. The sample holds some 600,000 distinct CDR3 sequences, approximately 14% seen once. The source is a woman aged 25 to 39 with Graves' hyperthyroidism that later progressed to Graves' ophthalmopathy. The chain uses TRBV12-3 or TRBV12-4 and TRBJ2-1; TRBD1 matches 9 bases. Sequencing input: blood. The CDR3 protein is CASTPTGGEQFF. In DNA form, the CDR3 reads TGTGCCAGCACCCCGACAGGGGGTGAGCAGTTCTTC.